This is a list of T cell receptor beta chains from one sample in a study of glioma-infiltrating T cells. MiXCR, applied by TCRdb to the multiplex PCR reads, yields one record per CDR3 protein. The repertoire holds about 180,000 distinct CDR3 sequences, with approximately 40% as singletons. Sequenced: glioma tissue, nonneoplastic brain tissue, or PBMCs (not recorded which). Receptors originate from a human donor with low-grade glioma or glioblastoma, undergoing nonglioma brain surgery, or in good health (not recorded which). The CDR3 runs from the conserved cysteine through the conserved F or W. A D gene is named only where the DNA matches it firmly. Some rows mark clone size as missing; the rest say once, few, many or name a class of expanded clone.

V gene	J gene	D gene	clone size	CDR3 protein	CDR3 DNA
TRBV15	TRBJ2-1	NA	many	CATSRDGGIGPEQFF	TGTGCCACCAGCAGAGATGGGGGAATTGGGCCAGAGCAGTTCTTC
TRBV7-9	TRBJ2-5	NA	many	CASSLRTGYRQETQYF	TGTGCCAGCAGCCTCCGCACAGGCTACCGACAAGAGACCCAGTACTTC
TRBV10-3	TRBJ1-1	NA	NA	CAISESPGDGTEAFF	TGTGCCATCAGTGAGTCACCCGGGGATGGCACTGAAGCTTTCTTT
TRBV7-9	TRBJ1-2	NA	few	CASSLARPSVYGYTF	TGTGCCAGCAGCTTAGCGAGACCGAGCGTCTATGGCTACACCTTC
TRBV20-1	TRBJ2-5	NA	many	CSAHTPLTYQETQYF	TGCAGTGCCCACACGCCCCTGACTTACCAAGAGACCCAGTACTTC
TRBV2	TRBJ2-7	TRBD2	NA	CASSAGVSYEQYF	TGTGCCAGTTCAGCGGGGGTCTCCTACGAGCAGTACTTC
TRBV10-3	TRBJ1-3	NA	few	CAISDQSGNTIYF	TGTGCCATCAGTGATCAGTCTGGAAACACCATATATTTT
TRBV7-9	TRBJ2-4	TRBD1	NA	CASSRTTDRAKNIQYF	TGTGCCAGCAGTCGGACCACCGACAGGGCAAAAAACATTCAGTACTTC
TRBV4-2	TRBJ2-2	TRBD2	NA	CDSSQEAGVRTGELFF	TGTGACAGCAGCCAAGAAGCGGGAGTAAGGACCGGGGAGCTGTTTTTT
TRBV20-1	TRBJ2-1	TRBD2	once	CSAISSGTFSAYNEQFF	TGCAGTGCTATCTCAAGCGGGACTTTCAGCGCCTACAATGAGCAGTTCTTC
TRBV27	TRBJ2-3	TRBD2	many	CASSPLSERGFHTDTQYF	TGTGCCAGCAGCCCTCTCTCGGAGCGGGGGTTTCACACAGATACGCAGTATTTT
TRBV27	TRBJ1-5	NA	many	CASSRGLGDDQPQHF	TGTGCCAGCAGTCGGGGTCTGGGGGACGATCAGCCCCAGCATTTT
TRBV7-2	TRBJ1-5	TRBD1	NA	CASSARDRYNQPQHF	TGTGCCAGCAGCGCCCGGGACAGGTATAATCAGCCCCAGCATTTT
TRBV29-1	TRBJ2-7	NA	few	CSVTEDTGYEQYF	TGCAGCGTGACTGAGGACACAGGCTACGAGCAGTACTTC
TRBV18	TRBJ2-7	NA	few	CASSPNDYEQYF	TGTGCCAGCTCACCAAACGACTACGAGCAGTACTTC
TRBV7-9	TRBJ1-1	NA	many	CASSAQGDGYTEAFF	TGTGCCAGCAGCGCACAGGGAGATGGGTACACTGAAGCTTTCTTT
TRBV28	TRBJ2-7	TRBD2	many	CASSFVAGSYEQYF	TGTGCCAGCAGTTTCGTAGCGGGTTCCTACGAGCAGTACTTC
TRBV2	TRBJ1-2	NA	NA	CASSVSATVGGYTF	TGTGCCAGCAGTGTCTCCGCGACAGTGGGGGGCTACACCTTC
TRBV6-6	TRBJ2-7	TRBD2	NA	CATWTSDQDTQYF	TGTGCCACCTGGACTAGCGATCAAGATACCCAATACTTC
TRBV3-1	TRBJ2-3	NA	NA	CASSQDQWGATNTDTQYF	TGTGCCAGCAGCCAAGATCAGTGGGGGGCTACGAACACAGATACGCAGTATTTT
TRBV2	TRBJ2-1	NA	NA	CASNAAGADNEQFF	TGTGCCAGCAATGCAGCTGGGGCCGACAATGAGCAGTTCTTC
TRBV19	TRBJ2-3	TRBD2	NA	CASSPTGLDKDTQYF	TGTGCGAGTAGCCCGACGGGACTAGACAAAGATACGCAGTATTTT